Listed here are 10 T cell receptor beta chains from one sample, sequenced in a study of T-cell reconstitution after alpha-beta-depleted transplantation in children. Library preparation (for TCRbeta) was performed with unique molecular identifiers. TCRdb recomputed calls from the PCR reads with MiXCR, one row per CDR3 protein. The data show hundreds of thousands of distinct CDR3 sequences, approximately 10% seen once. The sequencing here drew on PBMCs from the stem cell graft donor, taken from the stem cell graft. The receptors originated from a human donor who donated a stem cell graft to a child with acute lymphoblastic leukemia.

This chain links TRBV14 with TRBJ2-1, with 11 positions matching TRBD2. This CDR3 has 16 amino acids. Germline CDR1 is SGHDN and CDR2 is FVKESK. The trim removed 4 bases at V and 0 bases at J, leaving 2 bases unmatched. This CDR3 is CASSLGLAVSYNEQFF. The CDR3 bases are TGTGCCAGCAGCCTGGGACTAGCGGTCTCCTACAATGAGCAGTTCTTC.

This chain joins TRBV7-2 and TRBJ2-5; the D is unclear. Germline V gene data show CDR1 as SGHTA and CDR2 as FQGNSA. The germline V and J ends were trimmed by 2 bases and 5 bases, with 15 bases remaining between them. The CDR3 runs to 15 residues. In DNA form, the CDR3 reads TGTGCCAGCAGCTTAAGGCAAACGCGTGCGGAGACCCAGTACTTC. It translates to CASSLRQTRAETQYF.

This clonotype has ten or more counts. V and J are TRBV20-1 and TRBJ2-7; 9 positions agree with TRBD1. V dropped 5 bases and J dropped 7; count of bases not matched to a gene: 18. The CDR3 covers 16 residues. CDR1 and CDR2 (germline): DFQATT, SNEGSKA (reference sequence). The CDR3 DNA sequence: TGCAGTGCTTCTCGCCTTCGGGCTTTCGGGACAGGGGAGCAGTACTTC. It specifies CSASRLRAFGTGEQYF.

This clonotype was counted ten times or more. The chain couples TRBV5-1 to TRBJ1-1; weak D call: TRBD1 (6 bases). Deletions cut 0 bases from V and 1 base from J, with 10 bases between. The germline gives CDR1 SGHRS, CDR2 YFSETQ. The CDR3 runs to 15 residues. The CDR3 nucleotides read TGCGCCAGCAGCTTGGAAGCACAGGGGAACACTGAAGCTTTCTTT. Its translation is CASSLEAQGNTEAFF.

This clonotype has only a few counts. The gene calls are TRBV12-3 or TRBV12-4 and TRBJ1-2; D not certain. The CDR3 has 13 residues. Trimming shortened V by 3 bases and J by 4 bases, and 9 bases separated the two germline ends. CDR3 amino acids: CASSFVGIYGYTF. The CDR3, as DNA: TGTGCCAGCAGTTTCGTAGGGATCTATGGCTACACCTTC.

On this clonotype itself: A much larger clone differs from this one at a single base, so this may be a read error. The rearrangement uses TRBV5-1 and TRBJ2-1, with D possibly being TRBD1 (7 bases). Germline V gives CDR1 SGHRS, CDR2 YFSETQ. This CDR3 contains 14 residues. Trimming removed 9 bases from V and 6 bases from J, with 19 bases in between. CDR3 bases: TGCGCCACCAGTCTACCAGGGGGGACCAATGAGCAGTTCTTC. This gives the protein CATSLPGGTNEQFF.

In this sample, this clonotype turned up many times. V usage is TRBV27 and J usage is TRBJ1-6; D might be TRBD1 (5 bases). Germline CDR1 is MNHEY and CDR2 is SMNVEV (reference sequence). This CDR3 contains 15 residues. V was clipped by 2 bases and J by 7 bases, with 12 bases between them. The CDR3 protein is CASSLGARWNSPLHF. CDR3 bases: TGTGCCAGCAGTTTAGGGGCAAGGTGGAATTCACCCCTCCACTTT.

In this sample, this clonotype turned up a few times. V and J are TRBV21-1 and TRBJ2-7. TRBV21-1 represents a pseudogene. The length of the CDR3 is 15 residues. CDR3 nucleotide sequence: TGTGCCAGCAGCACCACCTTCCTAAAGGTCAGCGAGCAGTACTTC. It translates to CASSTTFLKVSEQYF.

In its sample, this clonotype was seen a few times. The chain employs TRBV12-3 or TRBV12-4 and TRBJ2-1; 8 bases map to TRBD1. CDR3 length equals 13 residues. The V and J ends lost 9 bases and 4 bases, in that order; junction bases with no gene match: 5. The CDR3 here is CASQGALYNEQFF. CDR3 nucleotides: TGTGCCAGTCAGGGGGCCCTGTACAATGAGCAGTTCTTC.

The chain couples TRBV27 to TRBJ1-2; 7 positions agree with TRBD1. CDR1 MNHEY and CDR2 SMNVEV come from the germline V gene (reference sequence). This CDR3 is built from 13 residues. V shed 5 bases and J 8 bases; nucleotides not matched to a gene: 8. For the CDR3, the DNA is TGTGCCAGCAGTCCCCAGACAGGGCTCGGCTACACCTTC. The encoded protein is CASSPQTGLGYTF.